The clone carrying this T cell receptor (beta chain) was seen repeatedly, ten times or more. Its specificity is unknown. In TCRdb, the reads were re-called with MiXCR into one record per CDR3 protein. The table lists approximately 200,000 distinct CDR3 sequences, about 23% of them singletons. This CDR3 contains 16 residues. Trimming left V 5 bases short and J 3 bases short, with 18 bases between. Germline CDR1 reads SGHVS; CDR2 reads FQNEAQ. The data derive from a study of T cell repertoires in cytomegalovirus infection. In the study overall: Matching HLA type and CMV infection were both indicated by public TCR beta signatures.

Study findings and constraints: Pooled public TCR beta family frequency picked out CMV carriers with the relevant HLA.

This chain joins TRBV7-8 and TRBJ2-3, with TRBD2 as a possible D gene (6 bases). The clonotype comes from a human donor in good health (CMV status not recorded). Some clones in this sample may be carry-over from other donors' samples. Sequenced material: CD8+ T cells from PBMCs. Here the CDR3 reads CASSSSVTRETDTQYF. CDR3 nucleotides: TGTGCCAGCAGCAGTTCAGTGACTAGGGAGACAGATACGCAGTATTTT.